These T cell receptor beta chains were read from a single sample in a study of T cell repertoires in cytomegalovirus infection. TCRdb reprocessed the reads via MiXCR and lists one record per CDR3 protein. The repertoire has 400,000 or so distinct CDR3 sequences, roughly 31% of them found once; the top ten carry approximately 15%. The sample was PBMCs. These receptors were taken from a human donor in good health (CMV status not recorded). Some clones in this sample may be carry-over from other donors' samples. Each CDR3 is given without its conserved first and last residue.

TRBJ1-5	TRBV6-1	ASSGGQGNNQPQH
TRBJ2-2	TRBV20-1	SVSYGTGELF
TRBJ1-2	TRBV12-3/TRBV12-4	ASSFRVGYGYT
TRBJ2-1	TRBV4-1	ASSQGGSGGLYNEQF
TRBJ2-5	TRBV7-2	ASSSGLADYQETQY
TRBJ2-3	TRBV19	ASSIDRNADTQY
TRBJ1-5	TRBV6-2/TRBV6-3	ASRDSSSQPQH
TRBJ2-5	TRBV7-2	ASSTRLGRNQETQY
TRBJ2-3	TRBV5-6	ASSSTEGGADTQY
TRBJ2-7	TRBV4-1	ASSQGRGLTPSSYEQY
TRBJ1-1	TRBV7-2	ASSPKGQLRTTEAF
TRBJ2-7	TRBV7-6	ASSFASGGPYEHY
TRBJ1-5	TRBV7-2	ASSLVNGEDQPQH
TRBJ2-3	TRBV7-2	ASSLNPRGVTDTQY
TRBJ2-7	TRBV28	ASSLGHFYEQY
TRBJ2-1	TRBV9	ASSVGSGYNEQF
TRBJ2-1	TRBV7-3	ASSLAPGRSSNEQF
TRBJ1-4	TRBV14	ASSPRFPGEKLF
TRBJ2-1	TRBV6-2/TRBV6-3	ASSYSGGRNEQF
TRBJ2-7	TRBV7-2	ASSLDRVQQY
TRBJ1-2	TRBV7-9	DVRAQGEDYGYT
TRBJ1-2	TRBV4-3	ASSQDYGDGYT
TRBJ1-4	TRBV6-2/TRBV6-3	ASSNSGEKLF
TRBJ1-1	TRBV5-5	ASSLVVGTLTSWEAF
TRBJ1-2	TRBV20-1	SATTSLGGGRASGYT
TRBJ1-1	TRBV6-2/TRBV6-3	ASSYSETTTTAF
TRBJ1-4	TRBV6-1	ASSEPATNEKLF
TRBJ1-1	TRBV7-2	ASRLDRAHPRDTEAF
TRBJ2-5	TRBV15	ATSREGTGTQY
TRBJ2-7	TRBV19	ASSNGDSYEQY
TRBJ1-5	TRBV27	ASSFRTGGNQPQH
TRBJ2-2	TRBV4-1	ASSQRYERPSGGFTNTGELF
TRBJ2-1	TRBV12-5	ASGYGTFNEQF
TRBJ2-7	TRBV20-1	SARDVGRSSYEQY
TRBJ1-3	TRBV4-2	ASSQPGSGNTIY
TRBJ1-3	TRBV6-6	ASSTTRQGGSSGNTIY
TRBJ2-7	TRBV5-6	ASSPGTGPISYEQY
TRBJ1-1	TRBV7-9	ASSFPGTEAF
TRBJ2-1	TRBV7-6	ASSNPGQTYNEQF
TRBJ1-2	TRBV12-3/TRBV12-4	ASRTGSYGYT
TRBJ2-2	TRBV6-1	ASRSSGLTTGELF
TRBJ1-5	TRBV12-3/TRBV12-4	ASRVSRDSQPQH
TRBJ1-2	TRBV7-2	ASSPRGLQGGYT